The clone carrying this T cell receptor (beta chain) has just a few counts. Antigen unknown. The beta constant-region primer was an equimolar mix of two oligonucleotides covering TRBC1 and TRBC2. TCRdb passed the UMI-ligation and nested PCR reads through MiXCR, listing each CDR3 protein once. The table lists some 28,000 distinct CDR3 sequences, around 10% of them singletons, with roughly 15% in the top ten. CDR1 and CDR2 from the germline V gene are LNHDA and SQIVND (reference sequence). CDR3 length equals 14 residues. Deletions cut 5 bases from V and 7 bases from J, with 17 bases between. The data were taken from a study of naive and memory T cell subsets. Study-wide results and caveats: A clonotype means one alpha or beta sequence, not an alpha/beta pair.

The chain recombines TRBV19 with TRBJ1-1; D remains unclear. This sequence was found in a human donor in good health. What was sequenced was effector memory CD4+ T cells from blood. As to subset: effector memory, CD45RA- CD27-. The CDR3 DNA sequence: TGTGCCAGTAGTCCCCGTCTTAAGACTCATGAAGCTTTCTTT. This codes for CASSPRLKTHEAFF.